Following are 3 T cell receptor beta chains from one sample sequenced in a study of blood T cells in healthy people across ages. The second PCR ran about 6 to 11 cycles with a sample-barcoded 5' primer and J-beta primers. In TCRdb, the 5' RACE reads were re-called with MiXCR into one record per CDR3 protein. The profile shows roughly 860,000 distinct CDR3 sequences, about 59% of them singletons. The sequenced sample consisted of blood. The origin of the receptors is a man aged 30 to 45 in good health.

The rearrangement links TRBV25-1 to TRBJ1-6; D uncertain. The CDR3 spans 15 residues. The germline CDR1 and CDR2 sequences are MGHDK and SYGVNS. V was cut by 5 bases and J by 0 bases, with 8 bases left in between. The CDR3 here is CASSRPSSYNSPLHF. CDR3 nucleotide sequence: TGTGCCAGCAGTCGACCGAGCTCCTATAATTCACCCCTCCACTTT.

This rearrangement joins TRBV24-1 to TRBJ2-4; tentative D call: TRBD2 (6 bases). Between the trimmed V and J ends, which lost 10 bases and 7 bases, there was a span of 16 bases. Germline-derived CDR1 and CDR2 are KGHDR and SFDVKD. The CDR3 spans 13 residues. The CDR3 reads CATAARRDNIQYF. CDR3 DNA: TGTGCCACTGCCGCGAGGAGGGATAACATTCAGTACTTC.

This clonotype showed up just once. The chain is built from TRBV20-1 and TRBJ1-5, with 8 positions matching TRBD1. J was trimmed by 2 bases and V by 4 bases; bases with no gene match: 7. The CDR3 totals 15 residues. In germline, CDR1 is DFQATT, CDR2 SNEGSKA (reference sequence). CDR3 sequence: CSANRQGTGNQPQHF. DNA of the CDR3: TGCAGTGCTAACCGACAGGGGACGGGCAATCAGCCCCAGCATTTT.